The 2 T cell receptor beta chains below come from one sample, sequenced in a study of response to subunit inactivated influenza vaccine. MiXCR, applied by TCRdb to the RT-PCR reads, yields one record per CDR3 protein. The table records 170,000 or so distinct CDR3 sequences, 9.5% to 12% of them present only once. Specimen: CD8+ T cells sorted from PBMCs, collected less than 30 months after vaccination. The receptors were sampled from a man aged 45 to 75 who received an inactivated influenza vaccine.

This clonotype was detected a few times. V usage is TRBV27 and J usage is TRBJ2-1; 16 nucleotides line up with TRBD2. The CDR3 totals 17 residues. V lost 4 bases, J lost 7 bases, and 7 bases stayed unmatched. Germline V CDR1 and CDR2: MNHEY, SMNVEV (reference sequence). CDR3 DNA: TGTGCCAGCAGTTCCCCGGGACTAGCGGGGGGGCCGAATGAGCAGTTCTTC. It translates to CASSSPGLAGGPNEQFF.

The chain employs TRBV27 and TRBJ1-4; D is uncertain. Germline lookup yields CDR1 MNHEY and CDR2 SMNVEV (reference sequence). V was cut by 4 bases and J by 8 bases, with 14 bases left in between. The CDR3 loop spans 14 amino acids. The CDR3 bases are TGTGCCAGCAGTTCTCACACTAATGGGGAAAAACTGTTTTTT. This encodes CASSSHTNGEKLFF.